This is a list of T cell receptor beta chains from one sample in a study of T cell responses to AZD1222 COVID-19 vaccine. Assay used: immunoSEQ multiplex PCR; TCRdb lists only in-frame clones, some missing. The sample has 150,000 to 200,000 clones; over 90% are singletons. This specimen was peripheral blood, taken on day 0 of AZD1222 vaccination. These receptors came from an adult in good health. CDR3s include the opening cysteine and the closing phenylalanine or tryptophan. The D gene is left open where the match is weak. Size is omitted from some rows. Given values are once, few, many or a class for expanded clones.

j_call d_call v_call clone_size cdr3_nt cdr3_aa
TRBJ1-2 . TRBV7-9 . TGTGCCAGCAGCCCAGAGGGAGTCTATGGCTACACCTTC CASSPEGVYGYTF
TRBJ2-1 TRBD2 TRBV24-1 once TGTGCCACCAGTGAAGCGGGGAGCTCCTACAATGAGCAGTTCTTC CATSEAGSSYNEQFF
TRBJ1-3 . TRBV19 . TGTGCCAGTAGTAGAGTGGACACCATATATTTT CASSRVDTIYF
TRBJ1-1 . TRBV25-1 . TGTGCCAGCAGTGCGCGGGGGCAGAACACTGAAGCTTTCTTT CASSARGQNTEAFF
TRBJ1-2 . TRBV6-5 . TGTGCCAGCACCCCCGGGGGGTATGGCTACACCTTC CASTPGGYGYTF
TRBJ2-1 . TRBV12-3/TRBV12-4 . TGTGCCAGCAGTTTAGTATATGAGCAGTTCTTC CASSLVYEQFF
TRBJ1-6 . TRBV19 . TGTGCCAGTAGTACTACAGGGAGGTCACCCCTCCACTTT CASSTTGRSPLHF
TRBJ2-2 TRBD2 TRBV3-1/TRBV3-2 . TGTGCCAGCCGGGGGGCGAACACCGGGGAGCTGTTTTTT CASRGANTGELFF
TRBJ1-5 . TRBV5-1 . TGCGCCAGCAGCTTGGTGGCAGGAGCTCAGCCCCAGCATTTT CASSLVAGAQPQHF
TRBJ1-5 TRBD1 TRBV27 . TGTGCCAGCAGAGAGACAGGGGACAATCAGCCCCAGCATTTT CASRETGDNQPQHF
TRBJ1-2 . TRBV4-1 . TGCGCCAGCAGCTTTCAGAGTGGGACCCTTAACTATGGCTACACCTTC CASSFQSGTLNYGYTF
TRBJ1-2 . TRBV6-4 . TGTGCCAGCAGTGACTTCTATGGCCAGAACTATGGCTACACCTTC CASSDFYGQNYGYTF
TRBJ2-5 . TRBV18 . TGTGCCAGCTCACCACTTGGAGAGACCCAGTACTTC CASSPLGETQYF
TRBJ2-1 TRBD1 TRBV18 . TGTGCCAGCTCATCTCAAGGGGGCACCTACAATGAGCAGTTCTTC CASSSQGGTYNEQFF
TRBJ1-4 TRBD1 TRBV7-9 few TGTGCCAGCAGCTTCACCGGGACAGGGAGTGAAAAACTGTTTTTT CASSFTGTGSEKLFF
TRBJ2-1 . TRBV5-1 once TGCGCCAGCAGCGCCCGCGGGGGCGGGGGATCCTACAATGAGCAGTTCTTC CASSARGGGGSYNEQFF
TRBJ2-5 . TRBV19 . TGTGCCAGTAGTGTCGGACAGAGCGGGATGGAGACCCAGTACTTC CASSVGQSGMETQYF
TRBJ2-2 . TRBV3-1/TRBV3-2 . TGTGCCAGCAGCCTCTTTCTCCCTCGGAACACCGGGGAGCTGTTTTTT CASSLFLPRNTGELFF
TRBJ1-1 . TRBV5-1 . TGCGCCAGCAGCTTGGTTACCGCGAACACTGAAGCTTTCTTT CASSLVTANTEAFF
TRBJ1-5 TRBD1 TRBV19 once TGTGCCAGTGGGGACAGGGCAGATCAGCCCCAGCATTTT CASGDRADQPQHF
TRBJ1-2 . TRBV7-9 . TGTGCCAGCAGCACCAAAGGGGGGAAGGGTAACTATGGCTACACCTTC CASSTKGGKGNYGYTF
TRBJ2-3 TRBD1 TRBV24-1 . TGTGCCACCAGTGATCCGACAGGGGGCGCAGATACGCAGTATTTT CATSDPTGGADTQYF
TRBJ1-2 TRBD1 TRBV10-3 . TGTGCCATCAGTGAAGGAGGACAGGTCCTCTTGAACTATGGCTACACCTTC CAISEGGQVLLNYGYTF
TRBJ1-1 . TRBV12-3/TRBV12-4 . TGTGCCAACATCCTCAAAGATAACACTGAAGCTTTCTTT CANILKDNTEAFF
TRBJ2-2 TRBD2 TRBV5-1 . TGCGCCAGCAGCTCCACCGGGACTAGGGGCACCGGGGAGCTGTTTTTT CASSSTGTRGTGELFF
TRBJ2-1 . TRBV19 . TGTGCCAGTAGTAGGGCAGGGTCCACCGCCGCGATCTACAATGAGCAGTTCTTC CASSRAGSTAAIYNEQFF
TRBJ2-6 . TRBV18 . TGTGCCAGCTCACAAGGGGACGGGGCCAACGTCCTGACTTTC CASSQGDGANVLTF
TRBJ2-2 TRBD2 TRBV29-1 . TGCAGCGTCTTTAGACTAGCGGGAGGTTTCGGGGAGCTGTTTTTT CSVFRLAGGFGELFF
TRBJ2-6 . TRBV2 few TGTGCCAGCAGTGCAGAAGAGGCTGGGGCCAACGTCCTGACTTTC CASSAEEAGANVLTF